The sequence of this T cell receptor beta chain was determined in a study of blood T cells in healthy people across ages. Trimming left V 5 bases short and J 0 bases short, with 14 bases between. Germline V gene data show CDR1 as MDHEN and CDR2 as SYDVKM. This CDR3 has 15 residues. Study observations and caveats: Unsorted PBMCs ruled out conclusive naive versus antigen-experienced comparison.

Comments on this clonotype: Its antigen is not identified.

Alongside a J-beta primer mix, a sample-barcoded 5' primer served in a second PCR lasting roughly 7 to 11 cycles. TCRdb reprocessed the 5' RACE reads via MiXCR and lists one record per CDR3 protein. The sample includes about 900,000 distinct CDR3 sequences, approximately 65% of them seen just once. Healthy Caucasians from Russia aged about 6 to 90 served as donors. Drawing of peripheral blood yielded about 9.6 milliliters from each donor. Samples each yielded at least 5.5 micrograms of total RNA. The origin of this receptor is a man aged 25-40 years in good health. V usage is TRBV28 and J usage is TRBJ2-7; the D gene could be TRBD1 or TRBD2 (6 bases each). Sequencing was performed on blood. The CDR3 here is CASSAGHSSSYEQYF. The CDR3 DNA sequence: TGTGCCAGCAGTGCGGGACACTCGAGCTCCTACGAGCAGTACTTC.